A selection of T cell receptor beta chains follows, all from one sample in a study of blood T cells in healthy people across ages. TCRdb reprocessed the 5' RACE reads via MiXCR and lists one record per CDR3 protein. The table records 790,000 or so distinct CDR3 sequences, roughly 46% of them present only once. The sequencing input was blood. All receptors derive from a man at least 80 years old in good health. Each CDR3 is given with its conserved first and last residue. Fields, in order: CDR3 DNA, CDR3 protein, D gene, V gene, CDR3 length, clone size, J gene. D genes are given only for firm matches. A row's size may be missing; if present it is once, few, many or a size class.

cdr3_nt: TGCAGTGCCCCCCGGCCTAGCGGGGTACACAATGAGCAGTTCTTC
cdr3_aa: CSAPRPSGVHNEQFF
d_call: TRBD2
v_call: TRBV20-1
cdr3_length: 15
clone_size: NA
j_call: TRBJ2-1

cdr3_nt: TGCGCCAGCAGTGCAATGGCTAGCACAGATACGCAGTATTTT
cdr3_aa: CASSAMASTDTQYF
d_call: NA
v_call: TRBV10-2
cdr3_length: 14
clone_size: few
j_call: TRBJ2-3

cdr3_nt: TGTGCCACAGGGGACAGCAATCAGCCCCAGCATTTT
cdr3_aa: CATGDSNQPQHF
d_call: NA
v_call: TRBV10-3
cdr3_length: 12
clone_size: few
j_call: TRBJ1-5

cdr3_nt: TGTGCCAGCAGGTTAGGGAATCCGCTTGGCAATCAGCCCCAGCATTTT
cdr3_aa: CASRLGNPLGNQPQHF
d_call: NA
v_call: TRBV12-3/TRBV12-4
cdr3_length: 16
clone_size: NA
j_call: TRBJ1-5

cdr3_nt: TGTGCCAGCAGTTTAGGGCGGAGATCCACCGGGGAGCTGTTTTTT
cdr3_aa: CASSLGRRSTGELFF
d_call: NA
v_call: TRBV12-3/TRBV12-4
cdr3_length: 15
clone_size: many
j_call: TRBJ2-2

cdr3_nt: TGTGCCAGCAACAGCAAGGGGGTAGTCTCTGAAGCTTTCTTT
cdr3_aa: CASNSKGVVSEAFF
d_call: NA
v_call: TRBV28
cdr3_length: 14
clone_size: NA
j_call: TRBJ1-1

cdr3_nt: TGTGCCAGCAGCCCGGACAGGGTATGGAGCTATGGCTACACCTTC
cdr3_aa: CASSPDRVWSYGYTF
d_call: TRBD1
v_call: TRBV28
cdr3_length: 15
clone_size: NA
j_call: TRBJ1-2

cdr3_nt: TGTGCCAGCAGTCTACTAGCGGGGTTTTACAATGAGCAGTTCTTC
cdr3_aa: CASSLLAGFYNEQFF
d_call: TRBD2
v_call: TRBV27
cdr3_length: 15
clone_size: NA
j_call: TRBJ2-1

cdr3_nt: TGTGCCGGCAGTAAGGGACTATCACTTTCCTACGAGCAGTACTTC
cdr3_aa: CAGSKGLSLSYEQYF
d_call: TRBD2
v_call: TRBV12-3/TRBV12-4
cdr3_length: 15
clone_size: NA
j_call: TRBJ2-7

cdr3_nt: TGTGCCACCAGTGATTTATCTAGCGGAGAAGGTGGTTACAATGAGCAGTTCTTC
cdr3_aa: CATSDLSSGEGGYNEQFF
d_call: TRBD2
v_call: TRBV24-1
cdr3_length: 18
clone_size: few
j_call: TRBJ2-1

cdr3_nt: TGCGCCAGCAGCTCAACAGAAGAAGAGACCCAGTACTTC
cdr3_aa: CASSSTEEETQYF
d_call: NA
v_call: TRBV5-1
cdr3_length: 13
clone_size: many
j_call: TRBJ2-5

cdr3_nt: TGCAGCCTATCGGAGGTCTCGGTCACAGATACGCAGTATTTT
cdr3_aa: CSLSEVSVTDTQYF
d_call: NA
v_call: TRBV29-1
cdr3_length: 14
clone_size: few
j_call: TRBJ2-3

cdr3_nt: TGCGCCAGCAGCCCTAGACAGGGGGCCTCCTACGTGCAGTACTTC
cdr3_aa: CASSPRQGASYVQYF
d_call: TRBD1
v_call: TRBV5-1
cdr3_length: 15
clone_size: NA
j_call: TRBJ2-7

cdr3_nt: TGTGCCAGCAGCCAGCTAGCGGGAGTGTACAATGAGCAGTTCTTC
cdr3_aa: CASSQLAGVYNEQFF
d_call: TRBD2
v_call: TRBV14
cdr3_length: 15
clone_size: NA
j_call: TRBJ2-1

cdr3_nt: TGCGCCAGCAGCTCCGGGGAGAGTCCTAGCACAGATACGCAGTATTTT
cdr3_aa: CASSSGESPSTDTQYF
d_call: NA
v_call: TRBV5-1
cdr3_length: 16
clone_size: NA
j_call: TRBJ2-3

cdr3_nt: TGTGCCAGCAGTTCAGGGGAGGGCTCACCCCTCCACTTT
cdr3_aa: CASSSGEGSPLHF
d_call: NA
v_call: TRBV12-3/TRBV12-4
cdr3_length: 13
clone_size: few
j_call: TRBJ1-6

cdr3_nt: TGCAGTGCTCCGCGGGGGGATGCCTCCTACAATGAGCAGTACTTC
cdr3_aa: CSAPRGDASYNEQYF
d_call: TRBD2
v_call: TRBV20-1
cdr3_length: 15
clone_size: NA
j_call: TRBJ2-7

cdr3_nt: TGTGCCAGCTCACCCTGGGACAGTAGCACAGATACGCAGTATTTT
cdr3_aa: CASSPWDSSTDTQYF
d_call: TRBD1
v_call: TRBV18
cdr3_length: 15
clone_size: NA
j_call: TRBJ2-3

cdr3_nt: TGCTGTGCTAGAGATCCGGACGGAAGCTACGAGCAGTACTTC
cdr3_aa: CCARDPDGSYEQYF
d_call: NA
v_call: TRBV20-1
cdr3_length: 14
clone_size: NA
j_call: TRBJ2-7

cdr3_nt: TGTGCCACCAAGGGGGGAAGTAAGGTCGATGAGCAGTTCTTC
cdr3_aa: CATKGGSKVDEQFF
d_call: NA
v_call: TRBV24-1
cdr3_length: 14
clone_size: NA
j_call: TRBJ2-1

cdr3_nt: TGTGCCAGCAGCTTAGTCCGCGGGACGGGAGATGGCTACACCTTC
cdr3_aa: CASSLVRGTGDGYTF
d_call: NA
v_call: TRBV7-2
cdr3_length: 15
clone_size: NA
j_call: TRBJ1-2

cdr3_nt: TGCAGTGCTAGGGGACTAGGGATATACAATGAGCAGTTCTTC
cdr3_aa: CSARGLGIYNEQFF
d_call: TRBD2
v_call: TRBV20-1
cdr3_length: 14
clone_size: NA
j_call: TRBJ2-1

cdr3_nt: TGCAGCGGGACAGGGGTTACGTCCTACGAGCAGTACTTC
cdr3_aa: CSGTGVTSYEQYF
d_call: TRBD1
v_call: TRBV20-1
cdr3_length: 13
clone_size: NA
j_call: TRBJ2-7

cdr3_nt: TGTGCCAGCAGCCCCCAGCCCCTGGGGAATGAGCAGTTCTTC
cdr3_aa: CASSPQPLGNEQFF
d_call: NA
v_call: TRBV7-2
cdr3_length: 14
clone_size: few
j_call: TRBJ2-1

cdr3_nt: TGTGCCAGCAGTCCAGGGGGACTAGCGGGAGACGGGGTGCAGTATTTT
cdr3_aa: CASSPGGLAGDGVQYF
d_call: TRBD2
v_call: TRBV28
cdr3_length: 16
clone_size: many
j_call: TRBJ2-3

cdr3_nt: TGTGCCAGCAGCTCTTTTAACATTCGGTACTTC
cdr3_aa: CASSSFNIRYF
d_call: NA
v_call: TRBV11-2
cdr3_length: 11
clone_size: NA
j_call: TRBJ2-7

cdr3_nt: TGTGCCAGCAGCTTAAGTCAGTTGAATGACAATGAGCAGTTCTTC
cdr3_aa: CASSLSQLNDNEQFF
d_call: NA
v_call: TRBV7-3
cdr3_length: 15
clone_size: NA
j_call: TRBJ2-1

cdr3_nt: TGCGCCAGCAGACCTAGCGGGACGTACAATGAGCAGTACTTC
cdr3_aa: CASRPSGTYNEQYF
d_call: TRBD2
v_call: TRBV5-1
cdr3_length: 14
clone_size: NA
j_call: TRBJ2-7